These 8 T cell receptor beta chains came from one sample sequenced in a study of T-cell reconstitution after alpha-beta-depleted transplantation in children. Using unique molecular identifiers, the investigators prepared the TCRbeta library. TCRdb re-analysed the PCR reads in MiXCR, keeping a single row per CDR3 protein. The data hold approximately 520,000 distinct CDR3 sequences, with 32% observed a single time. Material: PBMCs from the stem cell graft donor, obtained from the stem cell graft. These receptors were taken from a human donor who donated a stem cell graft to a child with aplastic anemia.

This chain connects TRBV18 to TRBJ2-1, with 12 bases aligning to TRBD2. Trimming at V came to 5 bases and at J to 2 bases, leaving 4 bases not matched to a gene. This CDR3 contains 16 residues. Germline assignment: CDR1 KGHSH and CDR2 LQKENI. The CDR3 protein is CASSGGLAGPYNEQFF. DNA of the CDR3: TGTGCCAGCTCAGGGGGACTAGCGGGTCCCTACAATGAGCAGTTCTTC.

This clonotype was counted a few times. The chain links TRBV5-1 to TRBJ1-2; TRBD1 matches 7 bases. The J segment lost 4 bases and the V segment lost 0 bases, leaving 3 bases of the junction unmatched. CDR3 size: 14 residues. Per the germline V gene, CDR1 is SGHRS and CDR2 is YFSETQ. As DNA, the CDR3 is TGCGCCAGCAGCTTGGAGGCAGGGGGCTATGGCTACACCTTC. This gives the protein CASSLEAGGYGYTF.

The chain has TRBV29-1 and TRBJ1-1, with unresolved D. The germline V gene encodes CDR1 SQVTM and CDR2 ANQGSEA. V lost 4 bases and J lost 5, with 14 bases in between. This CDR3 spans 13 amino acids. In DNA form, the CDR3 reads TGCAGCGTTGTCAGGAAAATCCCTACTGAAGCTTTCTTT. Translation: CSVVRKIPTEAFF. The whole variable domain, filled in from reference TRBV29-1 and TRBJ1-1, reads SAVISQKPSRDICQRGTSLTIQCQVDSQVTMMFWYRQQPGQSLTLIATANQGSEATYESGFVIDKFPISRPNLTFSTLTVSNMSPEDSSIYLCSVVRKIPTEAFFGQGTRLTVV.

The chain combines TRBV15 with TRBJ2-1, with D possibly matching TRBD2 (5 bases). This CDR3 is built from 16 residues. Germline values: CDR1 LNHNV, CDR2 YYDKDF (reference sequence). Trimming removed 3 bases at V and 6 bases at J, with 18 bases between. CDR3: CATSSLRVSSGNEQFF. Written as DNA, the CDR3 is TGTGCCACCAGCAGCCTGAGGGTATCGTCAGGCAATGAGCAGTTCTTC. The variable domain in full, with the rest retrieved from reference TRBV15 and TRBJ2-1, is DAMVIQNPRYQVTQFGKPVTLSCSQTLNHNVMYWYQQKSSQAPKLLFHYYDKDFNNEADTPDNFQSRRPNTSFCFLDIRSPGLGDTAMYLCATSSLRVSSGNEQFFGPGTRLTVL.

The CDR3 protein is CASSVFMNTEAFF. The CDR3 bases are TGTGCCAGCAGTGTATTCATGAACACTGAAGCTTTCTTT. The chain has TRBV28 and TRBJ1-1; D is undetermined. Looked up from germline, CDR1 is MDHEN and CDR2 is SYDVKM. The V and J ends lost 5 bases and 0 bases respectively, with 7 bases between them. The length of the CDR3 is 13 residues. Variable domain in full (rest from reference TRBV28 and TRBJ1-1): DVKVTQSSRYLVKRTGEKVFLECVQDMDHENMFWYRQDPGLGLRLIYFSYDVKMKEKGDIPEGYSVSREKKERFSLILESASTNQTSMYLCASSVFMNTEAFFGQGTRLTVV.

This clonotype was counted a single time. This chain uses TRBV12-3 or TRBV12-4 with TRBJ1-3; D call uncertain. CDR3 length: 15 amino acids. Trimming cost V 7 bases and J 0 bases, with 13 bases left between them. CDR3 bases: TGTGCCAGCATCGGAGGCACAAGCTCTGGAAACACCATATATTTT. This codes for CASIGGTSSGNTIYF.

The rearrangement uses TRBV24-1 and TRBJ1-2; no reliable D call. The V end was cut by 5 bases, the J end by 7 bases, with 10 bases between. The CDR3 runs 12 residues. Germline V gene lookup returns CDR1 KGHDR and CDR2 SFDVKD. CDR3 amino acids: CATSAVGGGYTF. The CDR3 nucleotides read TGTGCCACCAGTGCCGTCGGCGGTGGCTACACCTTC.

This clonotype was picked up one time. The CDR3 spells CATSGDRGDEQFF. The CDR3 DNA reads as TGTGCCACCAGTGGTGACAGGGGCGATGAGCAGTTCTTC. The chain is built from TRBV24-1 and TRBJ2-1; 8 bases are shared with TRBD1. This CDR3 contains 13 residues. Germline CDR1 reads KGHDR; CDR2 reads SFDVKD. V lost 5 bases to trimming and J lost 8 bases; unmatched junction nucleotides: 4.